This TCR beta chain was profiled in a study of blood T cell repertoires in COVID-19. Across the whole study: In each case, the material was cDNA or gDNA derived from T cells, B-cell-depleted T cells, or PBMCs.

Trimming at V came to 1 base and at J to 2 bases, leaving 3 bases not matched to a gene. The germline V gene has CDR1 MGHRA and CDR2 YSYEKL. This CDR3 comprises 18 residues. Study processing details: Reference gene primer amplification in the assay estimated nucleated cell counts. Here immunoSEQ multiplex PCR was the method, and the copy in TCRdb shows in-frame clones only, minus some. D and trimming were read from the DNA, whereas the V and J calls and clone size are those reported in that table. Of about 140,000 clones listed, approximately 89% were seen once; the top ten hold roughly 1.5%. The TCR originated in a woman aged 45 to 65 with acute or convalescent COVID-19. The sequenced sample consisted of peripheral blood. The rearrangement links TRBV4-1 to TRBJ2-6, with 12 bases fitting TRBD2. CDR3 sequence (DNA): TGCGCCAGCAGCCAAGCTAGCGGGGGGGCCGCTGGGGCCAACGTCCTGACTTTC. Protein product: CASSQASGGAAGANVLTF.